Following are 15 T cell receptor beta chains from one sample sequenced in a study of human T cells and chemical hapten exposure (dated by TCRdb to 2020 to 2023). The time point label, read with the paper, signifies: patch test 3, about 24 weeks after DPC sensitization. The sample's treatment or condition label, decoded: therapeutic diphenylcyclopropenone sensitization with weekly scalp DPC. To prepare the library, RACE was applied. The run used a NextSeq 500. TCRdb trimmed public reads at Q25 via fastp, called clones via MiXCR and kept in-frame beta chains. Each CDR3 protein gets just one entry, which takes the most common genes and DNA from the rows behind it. The sample table records 97,000 or so distinct CDR3 sequences; 27% of these occur just once. The top ten clonotypes cover about 9.3% of the sample. Here the sequenced sample was whole blood, taken in connection with sensitization to the hapten diphenylcyclopropenone (DPC). These receptors were collected from a man aged 40-49 years with alopecia areata. Some clones in this sample may be carry-over from other donors' samples.

The rearrangement links TRBV12-3 or TRBV12-4 to TRBJ1-6; the D is unclear. The CDR3 is 14 residues long. The V end was cut by 2 bases, the J end by 7 bases, with 9 bases between. CDR3 loop: CASSLTRRNSPLHF. DNA for the CDR3: TGTGCCAGCAGTTTAACCAGGCGAAATTCACCCCTCCACTTT.

This rearrangement joins TRBV12-3 or TRBV12-4 to TRBJ2-3; 11 bases agree with TRBD2. V shed 0 bases and J 2 bases; nucleotides not matched to a gene: 4. There are 17 residues in the CDR3. The CDR3 region is CASSLALLAGVTDTQYF. The CDR3 nucleotides are TGTGCCAGCAGTTTAGCGCTACTAGCGGGAGTCACAGATACGCAGTATTTT.

Only a few counts were recorded for this clonotype. V gene TRBV11-2 combines with J gene TRBJ2-7, with 14 bases lining up with TRBD2. Germline-derived CDR1 and CDR2 are SGHAT and FQNNGV. The V gene end was trimmed by 4 bases and the J gene end by 2 bases; junction bases not matched to a gene: 1. The CDR3 extends over 15 amino acids. The CDR3 loop reads CASSWTSGRTYEQYF. As DNA, the CDR3 is TGTGCCAGCAGCTGGACTAGCGGGAGGACCTACGAGCAGTACTTC.

The gene calls are TRBV4-1 and TRBJ1-4, with 10 bases identical to TRBD1. Per the germline V gene, CDR1 is MGHRA and CDR2 is YSYEKL. The CDR3 runs 15 residues. The V gene end was trimmed by 0 bases and the J gene end by 9 bases; junction bases not matched to a gene: 4. CDR3 nucleotides: TGCGCCAGCAGCCAAGAGGACAGGGGGGCTCAAAAACTGTTTTTT. Translated, it gives CASSQEDRGAQKLFF.

The gene calls are TRBV20-1 and TRBJ1-4; 7 bases align to TRBD1. The CDR3 extends over 15 amino acids. The germline gives CDR1 DFQATT, CDR2 SNEGSKA (reference sequence). Germline trimming cut 3 bases from V and 3 bases from J; bases unmatched to any gene: 7. CDR3 DNA: TGCAGTGCTAGTAGGGGGCGCGTGGCTAATGAAAAACTGTTTTTT. Its translation is CSASRGRVANEKLFF.

This clonotype has only a few counts. V gene TRBV12-3 or TRBV12-4 combines with J gene TRBJ2-1; 10 bases match TRBD2. This CDR3 spans 18 amino acids. Unmatched junction bases numbered 19, after V lost 6 bases and J lost 8 bases. CDR3 amino acids: CASRGGLAGAGVGDEQFF. The CDR3 region has the DNA TGTGCCAGCAGGGGCGGGCTAGCGGGAGCCGGGGTAGGGGATGAGCAGTTCTTC.

Only a few counts were recorded for this clonotype. The V gene is TRBV4-3, the J gene TRBJ2-2; D gene uncertain. The CDR3 has 14 amino acids. Germline CDR1 is LGHNA and CDR2 is YSLEER. V was shortened by 1 base and J by 4 bases, with 7 bases between the two germline ends. The CDR3 DNA is TGCGCCAGCAGCCAAGTGGGGTCCACCGGGGAGCTGTTTTTT. Translation gives CASSQVGSTGELFF.

The chain couples TRBV9 to TRBJ2-1, with 7 bases aligning to TRBD1. The CDR3 spans 14 residues. The germline V gene has CDR1 SGDLS and CDR2 YYNGEE. J lost 4 bases, V lost 4 bases, and 5 bases had no gene match. CDR3 coding DNA: TGTGCCAGCAGCCCACGGGGACAGTACAATGAGCAGTTCTTC. Its protein product is CASSPRGQYNEQFF.

In its sample, this clonotype was seen once. V is TRBV10-1 and J is TRBJ2-1; TRBD2 matches 9 bases. CDR3 length: 15 residues. The ends lost 6 bases at V and 4 bases at J; junction bases unmatched: 7. Germline lookup yields CDR1 WNHNN and CDR2 SYGVQD (reference sequence). This CDR3 reads CASSDTSGPYNEQFF. CDR3 sequence (DNA): TGCGCCAGCAGCGATACTAGCGGGCCGTACAATGAGCAGTTCTTC.

This clonotype came up many times. V is TRBV10-2 and J is TRBJ2-1; a weak D match, TRBD2 (5 bases). The CDR3 contains 15 residues. Trimming stripped 3 bases from V and 2 bases from J, with 11 bases between. Germline V gene sequence: CDR1 WSHSY, CDR2 SAAADI. The CDR3 bases are TGCGCCAGCAGTGAAGAGGACTTCCCCTACAATGAGCAGTTCTTC. Translation: CASSEEDFPYNEQFF.

This clonotype appeared a single time. The chain recombines TRBV6-2 or TRBV6-3 with TRBJ2-2; D is unresolved. Germline V CDR1 and CDR2: MNHEY, SVGEGT. This CDR3 region has 14 residues. The V and J ends lost 8 bases and 1 base respectively, with 11 bases between them. In nucleotides, the CDR3 is TGTGCCAGCTTATCAATGGTGAACACCGGGGAGCTGTTTTTT. Translated, it gives CASLSMVNTGELFF.

This clonotype was counted between two and nine times. The chain couples TRBV7-9 to TRBJ1-1; D is possibly TRBD1 (6 bases). The CDR3 totals 14 residues. V lost 2 bases, J lost 1 base, and 8 bases lay in between. Germline CDR1 reads SEHNR; CDR2 reads FQNEAQ (reference sequence). The CDR3 spells CASSLRGANTEAFF. For the CDR3, the DNA is TGTGCCAGCAGCTTACGGGGGGCGAACACTGAAGCTTTCTTT.

This clonotype was counted a few times. V usage is TRBV6-5 and J usage is TRBJ2-3; D unclear. V was pared by 0 bases and J by 0 bases, with 10 bases between. The germline gives CDR1 MNHEY, CDR2 SVGAGI. This CDR3 has 16 amino acids. The CDR3 nucleotides read TGTGCCAGCAGTTACTCGGTCGGGTCTAGCACAGATACGCAGTATTTT. It codes for CASSYSVGSSTDTQYF.

The chain recombines TRBV12-3 or TRBV12-4 with TRBJ1-1; D is possibly TRBD1 (5 bases). CDR3 length: 13 residues. Trimming left V 5 bases short and J 11 bases short, with 18 bases between. The CDR3 DNA reads as TGTGCCAGCAGTCCAACGGGGGTAAGCGAGGCTTTCTTT. Translation gives CASSPTGVSEAFF.

The chain employs TRBV6-2 or TRBV6-3 and TRBJ2-3; 7 bases fit TRBD2. Germline trimming cut 0 bases from V and 3 bases from J; bases unmatched to any gene: 9. CDR1 and CDR2 (germline): MNHEY, SVGEGT. This CDR3 region has 17 residues. The CDR3 here is CASSYSKGRAETDTQYF. The CDR3 DNA reads as TGTGCCAGCAGTTACTCGAAAGGGAGGGCCGAGACAGATACGCAGTATTTT.